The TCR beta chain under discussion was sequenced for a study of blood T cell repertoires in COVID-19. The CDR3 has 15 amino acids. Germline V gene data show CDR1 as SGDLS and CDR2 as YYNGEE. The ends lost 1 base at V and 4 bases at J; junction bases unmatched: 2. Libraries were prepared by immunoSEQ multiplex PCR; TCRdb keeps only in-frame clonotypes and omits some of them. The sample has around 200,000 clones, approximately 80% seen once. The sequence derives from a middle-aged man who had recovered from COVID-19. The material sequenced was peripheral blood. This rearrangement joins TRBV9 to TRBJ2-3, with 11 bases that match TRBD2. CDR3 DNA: TGTGCCAGCAGCGTACTAGCGGGAGGTGCAGATACGCAGTATTTT. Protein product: CASSVLAGGADTQYF.